This T cell receptor beta chain originates from a study of radiation and T cells in renal cell carcinoma. Study observations and caveats: Dominant CDR3 motifs occupied more repertoire in irradiated than control tumors. In blood, top tumor clones expanded by 2 weeks, shrinking by 4. Compared with controls, irradiated tumors showed greater TCR clonality.

Treatment specified: 15 Gy SBRT to primary tumor, nephrectomy 4 weeks later. Nephrectomy followed 15 Gy stereotactic body radiation by 4 weeks. Clones were read by immunoSEQ multiplex PCR, and TCRdb kept only the in-frame ones, dropping some. The table lists around 21,000 clones, about half of them singletons, with 16% in the top ten. This clone was detected only a few times. Its antigen is not identified. Germline V lookup: CDR1 SGHTA, CDR2 FQGNSA. CDR3 length: 17 amino acids. Trimming left V 0 bases short and J 0 bases short, with 11 bases between. The TCR originated in a woman between 50 and 59 years old with renal cell carcinoma. This chain joins TRBV7-2 and TRBJ2-2; maybe TRBD1 (6 bases). Specimen: tumor tissue, collected from a patient whose treatment included radiotherapy and nephrectomy. The CDR3 sequence: CASSLAYGTPNTGELFF. The CDR3 bases are TGTGCCAGCAGCTTAGCCTACGGGACACCGAACACCGGGGAGCTGTTTTTT.